Included here is one TCR beta chain sequence, with context. As yet, its antigen is unknown. The junction departs from germline at one end; a sequencing error may be responsible. This sample was taken from a study of response to subunit inactivated influenza vaccine. Study outcomes and limitations: The authors offered the suggestion that each seasonal influenza vaccination recruits few new T cells.

One entry per CDR3 protein results from TCRdb running MiXCR on the RT-PCR reads. The sample consists of hundreds of thousands of distinct CDR3 sequences, about 25% of them appearing once. Looked up from germline, CDR1 is SEHNR and CDR2 is FQNEAQ (reference sequence). There are 16 residues in the CDR3. The rearrangement joins TRBV7-9 to TRBJ2-1, with D possibly TRBD1 on 6 matching bases. This sequence originates from a man aged 45 to 65 who received an inactivated influenza vaccine. The sample here was CD4+ T cells sorted from PBMCs, taken roughly 5 days after vaccination. Here the CDR3 reads CASSSPGRGEYNKQFF. CDR3 sequence (DNA): TGTGCCAGCAGCTCGCCGGGCAGGGGCGAGTACAATAAGCAGTTCTTC. Variable domain in full (rest from reference TRBV7-9 and TRBJ2-1): DTGVSQNPRHKITKRGQNVTFRCDPISEHNRLYWYRQTLGQGPEFLTYFQNEAQLEKSRLLSDRFSAERPKGSFSTLEIQRTEQGDSAMYLCASSSPGRGEYNKQFFGPGTRLTVL.